Listed below are T cell receptor beta chains from one sample, sequenced in a study of T cell changes during pregnancy in multiple sclerosis. TCRdb keeps only in-frame clones here, not all; method: immunoSEQ multiplex PCR. This repertoire shows around 72,000 clones, 91% found once; its top ten account for around 0.75%. The specimen was peripheral blood, collected in the third trimester of pregnancy. These receptors originate from a female donor in good health, enrolled as a control in a pregnancy study. Each CDR3 is given with its conserved first and last residue. The D gene is left open where the match is weak. The size entry is marked missing in some rows and otherwise reads once, few, many or a size class.

>-|-|TRBV5-6|TRBJ1-1
CASSFRSWDNPRSFF
TGTGCCAGCAGCTTCCGGAGCTGGGACAACCCTCGGTCCTTCTTT
>-|TRBD1|TRBV28|TRBJ2-7
CASSGDRGVREQYF
TGTGCCAGCAGTGGGGACAGGGGCGTGCGCGAGCAGTACTTC
>-|-|TRBV5-4|TRBJ1-2
CASRPDSRIPLGYTF
TGTGCCAGCAGACCCGACAGCCGTATCCCACTTGGCTACACCTTC
>-|-|TRBV28|TRBJ2-5
CASSSPGARTQYF
TGTGCCAGCAGTTCCCCAGGGGCGCGGACCCAGTACTTC
>-|-|TRBV5-4|TRBJ2-1
CASSSRFSEQFF
TGTGCCAGCAGCTCGCGATTTAGTGAGCAGTTCTTC
>-|-|TRBV7-2|TRBJ2-7
CASSLARGHYEQYF
TGTGCCAGCAGCTTAGCTCGGGGACACTACGAGCAGTACTTC
>-|TRBD1|TRBV13|TRBJ2-5
CASSTTGYEAQYF
TGTGCCAGCAGCACGACAGGGTATGAGGCCCAGTACTTC
>-|TRBD1|TRBV30|TRBJ1-6
CAWTRGSGSPLHF
TGTGCCTGGACCAGGGGGAGCGGTTCACCCCTCCACTTT
>-|-|TRBV27|TRBJ1-4
CASSRMAATNEKLFF
TGTGCCAGCAGTAGAATGGCGGCAACTAATGAAAAACTGTTTTTT
>-|-|TRBV7-2|TRBJ2-7
CASSLGPRRQGLSYEQYF
TGTGCCAGCAGCTTAGGGCCCCGGCGGCAGGGGCTTTCCTACGAGCAGTACTTC
>-|-|TRBV10-2|TRBJ1-1
CALGAAMNTEAFF
TGCGCCCTCGGAGCCGCTATGAACACTGAAGCTTTCTTT
>-|-|TRBV7-2|TRBJ1-5
CASSTVGGPQHF
TGTGCCAGCAGCACGGTCGGAGGGCCCCAGCATTTT
>-|TRBD2|TRBV18|TRBJ2-1
CASSPPGTSANEQFF
TGTGCCAGCTCACCACCGGGGACTAGCGCCAATGAGCAGTTCTTC
>-|TRBD2|TRBV30|TRBJ2-5
CAWSVADRGAQYF
TGTGCCTGGAGTGTAGCGGACCGGGGGGCCCAGTACTTC
>-|TRBD1|TRBV6-5|TRBJ1-6
CASRPTGGWSPLHF
TGTGCCAGCAGGCCGACAGGGGGATGGTCACCCCTCCACTTT
>-|TRBD2|TRBV27|TRBJ2-7
CASSLWAAGGEQYF
TGTGCCAGCAGTTTATGGGCGGCGGGGGGGGAGCAGTACTTC
>-|TRBD1|TRBV2|TRBJ1-6
CASSEEDRALFNSPLHF
TGTGCCAGCAGTGAAGAGGACAGGGCATTATTTAATTCACCCCTCCACTTT
>few|-|TRBV20-1|TRBJ1-1
CSASGNTEAFF
TGCAGTGCTTCAGGGAACACTGAAGCTTTCTTT
>-|-|TRBV25-1|TRBJ1-5
CASSARGNQPQHF
TGTGCCAGCAGTGCACGGGGAAATCAGCCCCAGCATTTT
>-|-|TRBV20-1|TRBJ2-3
CSAGLRDTQYF
TGCAGTGCTGGTCTTCGGGATACGCAGTATTTT
>-|TRBD1|TRBV28|TRBJ1-1
CASSFLGTGNEAFF
TGTGCCAGCAGTTTCCTCGGGACAGGGAATGAAGCTTTCTTT
>-|TRBD2|TRBV9|TRBJ2-3
CASSPRTSGGSDPDTQYF
TGTGCCAGCAGCCCGAGGACTAGCGGGGGTTCGGACCCAGATACGCAGTATTTT
>-|-|TRBV18|TRBJ2-3
CASSSGIISSTDTQYF
TGTGCCAGCTCATCGGGTATCATATCTAGCACAGATACGCAGTATTTT
>once|-|TRBV27|TRBJ2-2
CASSFSGASNTGELFF
TGTGCCAGCAGTTTTTCAGGGGCGTCGAACACCGGGGAGCTGTTTTTT
>-|-|TRBV7-2|TRBJ2-1
CASSLVGYNEQFF
TGTGCCAGCAGCTTAGTCGGGTACAATGAGCAGTTCTTC
>-|-|TRBV27|TRBJ1-2
CASSPTPNNYGYTF
TGTGCCAGCAGCCCGACACCCAACAACTATGGCTACACCTTC
>-|-|TRBV28|TRBJ2-3
CASSLWGEGKDTQYF
TGTGCCAGCAGTTTATGGGGAGAAGGGAAAGATACGCAGTATTTT
>once|-|TRBV7-2|TRBJ2-7
CASSYNYEQYF
TGTGCCAGCAGCTACAACTACGAGCAGTACTTC
>-|-|TRBV5-6|TRBJ2-3
CASSLSSVNTQYF
TGTGCCAGCAGCTTGTCGTCGGTAAATACGCAGTATTTT
>-|-|TRBV5-1|TRBJ2-5
CASSLYSRGQETQYF
TGCGCCAGCAGCTTGTATTCGCGGGGCCAAGAGACCCAGTACTTC